This entry features one T cell receptor (beta chain) sequence. The antigen remains undetermined. Measured with immunoSEQ multiplex PCR; TCRdb has only the in-frame clones, and not every one. Found here are about 50,000 clones, roughly 87% of them singletons; the top ten hold approximately 0.35%. The data derive from a study of siplizumab effects on memory and regulatory T cells. General study findings and limits: The apparent diversity of naive T cells exceeded that of memory cells, and naive T cells seemed to make a major contribution to the alloresponse. Naive versus memory phenotype went unassigned for roughly 75-96% of proliferating CD4+ or CD8+ clones.

CDR1 MNHEY and CDR2 SVGAGI come from the germline V gene. The CDR3 runs to 13 residues. V was cut by 7 bases and J by 4 bases, with 13 bases left in between. The chain employs TRBV6-5 and TRBJ1-2; D may be TRBD1 (5 bases). The source of this sequence is a human donor in good health. The material sequenced was naive CD8+ T cells sorted from blood. The CDR3 DNA is TGTGCCAGCAATCAGGGCGGGGGCTATGGCTACACCTTC. Translating it yields CASNQGGGYGYTF.